This T cell receptor beta chain stems from a study of T cell responses to AZD1222 COVID-19 vaccine. Regarding the study as a whole: Repertoire sampling was restricted to post-peak T cell response timepoints.

The data were produced by immunoSEQ multiplex PCR, yet TCRdb's version contains in-frame clones alone and is incomplete. The data show 70,000 to 85,000 clones, roughly 85% seen once. Germline lookup yields CDR1 SGDLS and CDR2 YYNGEE. Trimming shortened V by 4 bases and J by 0 bases, and 11 bases separated the two germline ends. This CDR3 has 15 residues. Concerning this clone itself: Its target is not known.

V is TRBV9 and J is TRBJ2-1, with D unresolved. This TCR came from an adult who received the AZD1222 COVID-19 vaccine. The material was peripheral blood, obtained 28 days after the second AZD1222 dose. The CDR3 sequence is CASSYIPNSYNEQFF. CDR3 bases: TGTGCCAGCAGCTACATACCGAACTCCTACAATGAGCAGTTCTTC.